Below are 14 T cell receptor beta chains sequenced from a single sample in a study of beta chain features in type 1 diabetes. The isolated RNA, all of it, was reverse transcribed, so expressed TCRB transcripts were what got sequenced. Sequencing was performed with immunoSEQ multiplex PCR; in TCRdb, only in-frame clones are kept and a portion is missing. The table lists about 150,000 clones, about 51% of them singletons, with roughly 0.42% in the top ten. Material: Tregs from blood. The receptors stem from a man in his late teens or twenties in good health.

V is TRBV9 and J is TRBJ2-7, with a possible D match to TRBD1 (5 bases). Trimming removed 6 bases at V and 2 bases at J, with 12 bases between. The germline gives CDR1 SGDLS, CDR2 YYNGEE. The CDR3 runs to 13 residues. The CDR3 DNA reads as TGTGCCAGCAAACCGACAGCAACCTACGAGCAGTACTTC. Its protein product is CASKPTATYEQYF.

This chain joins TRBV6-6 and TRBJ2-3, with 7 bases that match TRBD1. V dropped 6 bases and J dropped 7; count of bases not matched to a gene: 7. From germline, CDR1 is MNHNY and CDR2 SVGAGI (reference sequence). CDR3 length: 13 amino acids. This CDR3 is CASRRQGANTQYF. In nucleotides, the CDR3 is TGTGCCAGCAGGCGACAGGGAGCTAATACGCAGTATTTT.

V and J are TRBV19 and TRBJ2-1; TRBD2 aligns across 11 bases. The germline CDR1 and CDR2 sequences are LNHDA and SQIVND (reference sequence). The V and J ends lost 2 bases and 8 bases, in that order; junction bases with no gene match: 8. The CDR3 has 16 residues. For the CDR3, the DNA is TGTGCCAGTAGTATAAACCGACTAGCGGGAAACTATGAGCAGTTCTTC. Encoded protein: CASSINRLAGNYEQFF.

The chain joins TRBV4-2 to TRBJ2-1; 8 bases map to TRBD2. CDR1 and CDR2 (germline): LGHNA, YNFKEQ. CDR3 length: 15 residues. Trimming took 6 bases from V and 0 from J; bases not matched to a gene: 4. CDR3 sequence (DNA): TGTGCCAGCAGTCAAAGCGGGAGCTCCTACAATGAGCAGTTCTTC. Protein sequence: CASSQSGSSYNEQFF.

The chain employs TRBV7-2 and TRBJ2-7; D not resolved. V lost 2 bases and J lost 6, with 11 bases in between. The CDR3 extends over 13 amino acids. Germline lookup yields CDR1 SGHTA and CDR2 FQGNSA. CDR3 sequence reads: CASSLTRSIEQYF. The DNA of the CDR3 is TGTGCCAGCAGCTTAACTCGGTCTATCGAGCAGTACTTC. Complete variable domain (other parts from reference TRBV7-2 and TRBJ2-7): GAGVSQSPSNKVTEKGKDVELRCDPISGHTALYWYRQSLGQGLEFLIYFQGNSAPDKSGLPSDRFSAERTGGSVSTLTIQRTQQEDSAVYLCASSLTRSIEQYFGPGTRLTVT.

The CDR3 spells CAWDTSGRANIQYF. The CDR3 nucleotides read TGTGCCTGGGATACTAGCGGGAGGGCGAACATTCAGTACTTC. This chain joins TRBV30 and TRBJ2-4, with TRBD2 matching over 13 bases. The V gene end was trimmed by 5 bases and the J gene end by 7 bases; junction bases not matched to a gene: 5. The germline gives CDR1 GTSNPN, CDR2 SVGIG (reference sequence). CDR3 size: 14 residues.

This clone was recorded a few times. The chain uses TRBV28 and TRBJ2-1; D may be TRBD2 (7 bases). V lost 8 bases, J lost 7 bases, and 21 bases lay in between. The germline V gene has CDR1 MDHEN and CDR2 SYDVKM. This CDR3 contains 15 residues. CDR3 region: CASSRRGPPQNEQFF. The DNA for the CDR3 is TGTGCCAGCTCACGGCGGGGGCCCCCCCAGAATGAGCAGTTCTTC.

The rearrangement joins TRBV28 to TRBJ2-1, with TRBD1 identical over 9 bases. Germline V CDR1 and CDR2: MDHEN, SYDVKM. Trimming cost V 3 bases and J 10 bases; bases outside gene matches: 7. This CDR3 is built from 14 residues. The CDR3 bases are TGTGCCAGCAGTTTGGGGACAGGGACAAGGGAGCAGTTCTTC. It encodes CASSLGTGTREQFF.

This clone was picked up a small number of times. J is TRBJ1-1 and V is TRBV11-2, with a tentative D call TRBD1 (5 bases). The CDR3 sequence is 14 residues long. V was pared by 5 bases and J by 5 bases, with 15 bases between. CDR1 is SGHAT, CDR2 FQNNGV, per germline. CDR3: CASSPRRRGTEAFF. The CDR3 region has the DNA TGTGCCAGCAGCCCCCGAAGACGGGGGACTGAAGCTTTCTTT.

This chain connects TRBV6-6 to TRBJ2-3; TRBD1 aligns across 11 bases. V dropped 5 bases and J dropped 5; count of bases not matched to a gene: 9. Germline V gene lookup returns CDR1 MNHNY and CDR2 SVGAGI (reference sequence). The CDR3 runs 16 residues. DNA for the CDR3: TGTGCCAGCAGTCCCGCGCGGGACAGGGGGAGAGATACGCAGTATTTT. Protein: CASSPARDRGRDTQYF.

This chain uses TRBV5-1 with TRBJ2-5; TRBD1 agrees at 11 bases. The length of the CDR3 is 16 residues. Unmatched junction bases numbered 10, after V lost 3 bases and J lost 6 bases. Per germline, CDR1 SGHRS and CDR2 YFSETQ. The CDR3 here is CASSYPRTGGVQTQYF. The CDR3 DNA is TGCGCCAGCAGCTACCCCCGGACAGGGGGCGTACAGACCCAGTACTTC.

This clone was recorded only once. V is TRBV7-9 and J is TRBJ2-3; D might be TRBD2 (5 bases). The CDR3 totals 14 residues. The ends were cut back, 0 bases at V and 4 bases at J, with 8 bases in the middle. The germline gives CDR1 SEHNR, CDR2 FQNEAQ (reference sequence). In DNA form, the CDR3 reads TGTGCCAGCAGCTTAGCGGGAGAGGCAGATACGCAGTATTTT. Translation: CASSLAGEADTQYF.

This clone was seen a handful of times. CDR3 DNA sequence: TGTGCCAGCGGACAGGGATATTCACCCCTCCACTTT. Translation gives CASGQGYSPLHF. The chain employs TRBV28 and TRBJ1-6, with 8 bases identical to TRBD1. The V and J ends lost 8 bases and 8 bases, in that order; junction bases with no gene match: 2. Looked up from germline, CDR1 is MDHEN and CDR2 is SYDVKM. This CDR3 comprises 12 residues.

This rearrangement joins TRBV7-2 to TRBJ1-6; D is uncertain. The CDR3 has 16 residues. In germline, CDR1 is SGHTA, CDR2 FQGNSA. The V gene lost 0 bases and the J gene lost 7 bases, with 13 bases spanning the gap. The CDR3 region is CASSLAMRQTNSPLHF. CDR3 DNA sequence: TGTGCCAGCAGCTTAGCAATGCGGCAGACCAATTCACCCCTCCACTTT.